This TCR beta chain was identified in a study of blood T cell repertoires in COVID-19. Overall study context: Samples representing acute and convalescent COVID-19 were sourced from the United States, Italy and Spain. In each case, the material was cDNA or gDNA derived from T cells, B-cell-depleted T cells, or PBMCs.

Germline V gene sequence: CDR1 KGHSH, CDR2 LQKENI. V was pared by 1 base and J by 8 bases, with 4 bases of the junction left unmatched. The CDR3 contains 15 residues. The method was immunoSEQ multiplex PCR; TCRdb's version includes in-frame clones alone and lacks a portion of them. The sample has about 60,000 clones, about 86% seen once; the top ten hold around 6.5%. The sample taken for sequencing was peripheral blood. The rearrangement links TRBV18 to TRBJ1-6; 8 bases are a match to TRBD1. This sequence was found in a human donor in a cohort sampled during active COVID-19. CDR3 sequence: CASSPRQGLDSPLHF. CDR3 sequence (DNA): TGTGCCAGCTCACCACGACAGGGGTTGGATTCACCCCTCCACTTT. The whole variable domain, filled in from reference TRBV18 and TRBJ1-6, reads NAGVMQNPRHLVRRRGQEARLRCSPMKGHSHVYWYRQLPEEGLKFMVYLQKENIIDESGMPKERFSAEFPKEGPSILRIQQVVRGDSAAYFCASSPRQGLDSPLHFGNGTRLTVT.